A single sample is the source of the 20 T cell receptor beta chains below, sequenced in a study of cytomegalovirus exposure and HLA in healthy donors. The primer mix had 60 Vbeta and 13 Jbeta primers. The assay was immunoSEQ multiplex PCR, and TCRdb's table has in-frame clones only and misses some. The sample consists of fewer than 150,000 clones, over 60% of them appearing once. The specimen was PBMCs. The receptors were gathered from a woman in her 50s in good health and CMV-seronegative.

This clone was picked up a small number of times. The chain is built from TRBV5-6 and TRBJ1-1, with D possibly TRBD1 on 5 matching bases. The CDR3 consists of 14 residues. Germline lookup yields CDR1 SGHDT and CDR2 YYEEEE. V dropped 0 bases and J dropped 7 bases, with 13 bases sitting between them. CDR3: CASSLVTAGGEAFF. The CDR3 nucleotides are TGTGCCAGCAGCTTGGTAACAGCCGGGGGTGAAGCTTTCTTT.

The chain uses TRBV14 and TRBJ1-4; no definite D call. Germline CDR1 and CDR2: SGHDN and FVKESK. The germline V and J ends were trimmed by 0 bases and 6 bases, with 11 bases remaining between them. The CDR3 contains 15 residues. The DNA for the CDR3 is TGTGCCAGCAGCCAAGATGTCGGGGAGTATGAAAAACTGTTTTTT. This sequence encodes CASSQDVGEYEKLFF. The full variable domain, its missing parts supplied by reference TRBV14 and TRBJ1-4, is EAGVTQFPSHSVIEKGQTVTLRCDPISGHDNLYWYRRVMGKEIKFLLHFVKESKQDESGMPNNRFLAERTGGTYSTLKVQPAELEDSGVYFCASSQDVGEYEKLFFGSGTQLSVL.

Here the CDR3 reads CASSRQDYTEAFF. Written as DNA, the CDR3 is TGTGCCAGCAGCCGACAGGACTACACTGAAGCTTTCTTT. V usage is TRBV5-8 and J usage is TRBJ1-1; possible D gene TRBD1, 6 bases. Germline V CDR1 and CDR2: SGHTS, YDEGEE. This CDR3 contains 13 residues. V gave up 4 bases and J gave up 3 bases, with 10 bases separating them.

The rearrangement uses TRBV6-5 and TRBJ2-5, with a tentative D call TRBD2 (7 bases). The CDR3 has 15 amino acids. V shed 1 base and J shed 7 bases, with 16 bases lying between them. The V gene's germline CDR1 is MNHEY and CDR2 SVGAGI. The CDR3 DNA follows: TGTGCCAGCAGTTACTGGGGGGGGGCAAAGGTGACCCAGTACTTC. Translated, it gives CASSYWGGAKVTQYF.

The chain is built from TRBV27 and TRBJ1-3; the match to TRBD1 covers 7 bases. J gave up 4 bases and V 5 bases, and 8 bases lay outside the gene matches. The CDR3 covers 15 residues. Germline assignment: CDR1 MNHEY and CDR2 SMNVEV (reference sequence). The CDR3 loop reads CASSRSTGVGNTIYF. The CDR3 DNA sequence: TGTGCCAGCAGTCGCAGTACAGGGGTCGGAAACACCATATATTTT.

V and J are TRBV11-2 and TRBJ1-1; no clear D. Looked up from germline, CDR1 is SGHAT and CDR2 is FQNNGV. Trimming removed 0 bases at V and 2 bases at J, with 4 bases between. CDR3 length: 13 residues. For the CDR3, the DNA is TGTGCCAGCAGCTTAGAGCGCAACACTGAAGCTTTCTTT. Encoded protein: CASSLERNTEAFF. Based on the CDR3 plus reference TRBV11-2 and TRBJ1-1, the full variable domain is EAGVAQSPRYKIIEKRQSVAFWCNPISGHATLYWYQQILGQGPKLLIQFQNNGVVDDSQLPKDRFSAERLKGVDSTLKIQPAKLEDSAVYLCASSLERNTEAFFGQGTRLTVV.

This chain connects TRBV28 to TRBJ2-7, with 13 bases aligning to TRBD2. Trimming took 5 bases from V and 5 from J; bases not matched to a gene: 6. CDR3 length: 15 residues. The germline gives CDR1 MDHEN, CDR2 SYDVKM. In DNA form, the CDR3 reads TGTGCCAGCAGTCTTTGGACTAGCGGGGGCCACGAGCAGTACTTC. This codes for CASSLWTSGGHEQYF.

The DNA of the CDR3 is TGTGCCAGCGGACTTAACAGGGGAAGGGACCACGAGCAGTACTTC. It specifies CASGLNRGRDHEQYF. The J gene is TRBJ2-7, the V gene TRBV28; TRBD1 matches 7 bases. CDR3 size: 15 residues. Trimming at V came to 8 bases and at J to 5 bases, leaving 15 bases not matched to a gene. The germline V gene has CDR1 MDHEN and CDR2 SYDVKM.

This chain joins TRBV29-1 and TRBJ1-1, with 7 nucleotides matching TRBD1. Germline-derived CDR1 and CDR2 are SQVTM and ANQGSEA. The CDR3 is made up of 12 amino acids. Trimming removed 7 bases from V and 7 bases from J; junction bases left unmatched: 9. The CDR3 sequence: CSGSTGFSEAFF. CDR3 DNA: TGCAGCGGGTCGACAGGGTTTAGTGAAGCTTTCTTT.

This chain links TRBV5-4 with TRBJ1-6; D gene unclear. Trimming removed 1 base at V and 14 bases at J, with 7 bases between. CDR3 length: 11 residues. Germline V gene data show CDR1 as SGHNT and CDR2 as YYREEE (reference sequence). CDR3 sequence (DNA): TGTGCCAGCAGCTTGTACAACACCCTCCACTTT. Its translation: CASSLYNTLHF.

In its sample, this clone was seen a few times. The sample contains more than one DNA sequence encoding this CDR3. This chain connects TRBV7-2 to TRBJ1-2, with 7 bases identical to TRBD1. V trimming: 7 bases; J trimming: 4 bases; junction bases outside the gene matches: 9. The CDR3 is 14 amino acids. Germline-derived CDR1 and CDR2 are SGHTA and FQGNSA. CDR3 nucleotide sequence: TGTGCCAGCATCGACAGGGAGCACATCTATGGCTACACCTTC. Translated: CASIDREHIYGYTF.

The gene calls are TRBV2 and TRBJ1-5; 7 nucleotides agree with TRBD1. Germline V gene data show CDR1 as SNHLY and CDR2 as FYNNEI. The V segment lost 6 bases and the J segment 7 bases; nucleotides outside the gene matches: 9. This CDR3 region has 14 residues. CDR3 loop: CASSSTGVNQPQHF. DNA of the CDR3: TGTGCCAGCAGCTCTACAGGGGTTAACCAGCCCCAGCATTTT.

The gene calls are TRBV7-2 and TRBJ1-2; 7 nucleotides agree with TRBD1. Germline-derived CDR1 and CDR2 are SGHTA and FQGNSA. Losses at the gene ends were 5 bases for V and 6 bases for J; bases not matched to a gene: 9. The CDR3 runs to 14 residues. The CDR3 spells CASSPQGNNHGYTF. The CDR3, as DNA: TGTGCCAGCAGCCCACAGGGGAACAACCATGGCTACACCTTC.

The V and J genes are TRBV5-1 and TRBJ2-7; 8 bases fit TRBD1. The CDR3 is 15 amino acids. Germline V gene data show CDR1 as SGHRS and CDR2 as YFSETQ. V was clipped by 3 bases and J by 0 bases; unmatched bases: 5. The CDR3 DNA is TGCGCCAGCAGCTCTAGGGGACAGGACTCCTACGAGCAGTACTTC. This encodes CASSSRGQDSYEQYF.

This chain connects TRBV6-1 to TRBJ1-6; TRBD1 agrees at 7 bases. The CDR3 spans 19 residues. Unmatched junction bases numbered 22, after V lost 0 bases and J lost 14 bases. From germline, CDR1 is MNHNS and CDR2 SASEGT. The CDR3 loop reads CASSEARQGGGPAVESLHF. The CDR3 DNA is TGTGCCAGCAGTGAAGCCCGACAGGGAGGAGGGCCCGCTGTTGAGTCCCTCCACTTT.

The rearrangement uses TRBV9 and TRBJ2-5; D possibly corresponds to TRBD2 (5 bases). V was pared by 3 bases and J by 5 bases, with 11 bases between. The CDR3 runs to 13 residues. The germline CDR1 and CDR2 sequences are SGDLS and YYNGEE. The CDR3 region has the DNA TGTGCCAGCAGCGGGGAGTCCACGGAGACCCAGTACTTC. It specifies CASSGESTETQYF.

The chain uses TRBV28 and TRBJ2-2; unclear D gene. V was clipped by 10 bases and J by 0 bases, with 6 bases between them. The CDR3 has 12 amino acids. The germline gives CDR1 MDHEN, CDR2 SYDVKM. For the CDR3, the DNA is TGTGCCACTGAGTCGAACACCGGGGAGCTGTTTTTT. It translates to CATESNTGELFF.

The chain links TRBV27 to TRBJ1-3; D not resolved. CDR1 and CDR2 from the germline V gene are MNHEY and SMNVEV (reference sequence). Trimming stripped 0 bases from V and 3 bases from J, with 9 bases between. The CDR3 covers 15 residues. In DNA form, the CDR3 reads TGTGCCAGCAGTTTATCTCTTGGAGGTGGAAACACCATATATTTT. Encoded protein: CASSLSLGGGNTIYF.

This rearrangement joins TRBV2 to TRBJ1-6, with D possibly matching TRBD1 (5 bases). CDR3 length: 13 amino acids. The germline V gene has CDR1 SNHLY and CDR2 FYNNEI. V shed 4 bases and J shed 8 bases, with 9 bases lying between them. CDR3 coding DNA: TGTGCCAGCAGTGGATCCAGGGATTCACCCCTCCACTTT. Translation: CASSGSRDSPLHF. The entire variable domain, with the rest obtained from reference TRBV2 and TRBJ1-6, is as follows: EPEVTQTPSHQVTQMGQEVILRCVPISNHLYFYWYRQILGQKVEFLVSFYNNEISEKSEIFDDQFSVERPDGSNFTLKIRSTKLEDSAMYFCASSGSRDSPLHFGNGTRLTVT.

This rearrangement joins TRBV9 to TRBJ2-1; 11 nucleotides line up with TRBD2. With V trimmed by 4 bases and J by 2 bases, 2 bases remained unmatched. The CDR3 contains 15 residues. Germline V gene lookup returns CDR1 SGDLS and CDR2 YYNGEE. For the CDR3, the DNA is TGTGCCAGCAGCATTAGCGGGGGGGCCTACAATGAGCAGTTCTTC. This encodes CASSISGGAYNEQFF.